This T cell receptor beta chain was profiled in a study of cytomegalovirus exposure and HLA in healthy donors (dated by TCRdb to the late 2010s). The study in broad terms: In an earlier analysis of approximately 640 of the donors, under 300 Gb of sequence data and 90 million to 120 million unique TCR beta sequences from about 179 million T cells were reported. About 300 gigabases of sequencing data and tens of millions of unique TCR sequences made up an early release that covered several hundred HLA-typed donors. Among the roughly 400 genotyped donors, approximately 82% belonged to the genetic ancestry cluster associated with self-reported Caucasian donors. The study was designed to test whether signatures of past pathogen exposure could be identified by cataloging public T cell receptors. Using immunosequencing, the study profiled T cell repertoires from approximately 700 subjects and related those repertoires to cytomegalovirus serostatus. A separate validation cohort of over 95 different subjects was used in addition to the approximately 700-subject first cohort. To predict cytomegalovirus infection status, the study brought together high-throughput TCR immunosequencing, statistical association of individual TCRs with disease status, and machine learning. In a later analysis, previously published TCR beta repertoires from roughly 710 donors were re-analyzed and high-resolution HLA genotyping was added so that TCR occurrence patterns could be studied. Rather than using new phenotypic data, the later analysis identified candidate immune exposures from TCR beta sequences and from how often those sequences occurred across donors. In an earlier analysis of 587 of the donors, high-throughput TCR beta sequencing was used to judge whether each TCR beta V gene segment behaved as functional or pseudogenic. Donor age, sex, ethnicity and CMV serostatus were compiled together with the repertoire data. In a later genetic analysis, genome-wide SNP genotypes for about 65% of the 666 donors were used, and that subset was treated as a discovery cohort. All discovery cohort repertoires had been generated using a single sequencing platform. Both class I and class II loci were covered by HLA typing, at four-digit resolution. The number of donors typed differed by locus, with about 629-640 for A, B, C, DRB1 and DQB1, roughly 550 for DQA1, about 610 for DPA1, and 472 for DPB1. Four or five DR-DQ haplotypes were treated as single units for association and clustering because of strong linkage in the cohort. Among 398 genotyped donors of the cohort, an average of about 240,000 unique TCR beta nucleotide sequences were sequenced per donor, roughly 20% of them non-productive. What the study reported, not specific to this receptor: Several of the top co-occurrence clusters appeared to be linked to parvovirus B19, influenza, CMV and Epstein-Barr virus, according to a later analysis. Because counts were too low, roughly 18 rarely observed V segments, including chromosome 9 orphons, were left out of the earlier analysis of a few hundred of the donors. In vitro tests confirmed that a few of the cytomegalovirus-associated TCR beta chains recognize cytomegalovirus antigens. Only TCR beta chains were sequenced in this cohort, and the absence of alpha or paired-chain data limited detectable features. Specific HLA alleles were associated with 15,000 to 20,000 TCR beta sequences at a false discovery rate of 0.05 in a later analysis. Some IMGT-functional V segments, including TRBV6-2 and TRBV6-3, could not be distinguished by the 87-base-pair reads and were therefore excluded. Most TCR sequences were observed very rarely across donors, whereas some public TCRs were present in many individuals. The authors suggested that the approach could potentially be extended to other disease states and immunological phenotypes. The study gave a list of about 170 TCR beta chains associated with cytomegalovirus. A later analysis found that TCR association rates varied across HLA loci, with DRB1 alleles showing the most associated TCRs and HLA-C alleles the fewest. Assigning TCR associations to individual alleles was difficult when HLA alleles, especially DR and DQ, strongly co-occurred. In a later genetic analysis, fewer N-insertions in productive TCRs were reported among donors in an Asian-associated ancestry cluster than the approximately 710-donor mean. Because HLA typing was unavailable for some donors at each locus, only the typed subset was used in association tests. In an earlier analysis of roughly 500 of the donors, most TCR beta V segments appeared in productive rearrangements about 87% or about 30% of the time, broadly matching IMGT annotations. An association between a missense DCLRE1C variant and V-gene and J-gene trimming of TCR beta chains was found in a later genetic analysis and replicated in an independent cohort. A further reported finding was that TCR beta sequences accurately predicted the HLA-A and HLA-B alleles for most subjects in the first cohort. Linkage disequilibrium might explain the correlated functional status among segregating V segments, but an unknown experimental factor could not be excluded. A later analysis found that HLA-associated TCR beta chains were more clonally expanded and had lower generation probabilities than equally common non-associated chains. A cluster of highly shared sequence variants was judged likely to represent a technical artifact of the sequencing pipeline. CMV serostatus was the only immune exposure information available for the cohort. The classifier was reported to diagnose cytomegalovirus status with high specificity and sensitivity in both the original and validation cohorts. Presence/absence analyses assumed roughly uniform sequencing depth across donors, an assumption that may not hold. Most CMV-associated TCR beta chains appeared to be HLA-restricted in a later analysis, and the HLA associations seemed to be driven largely by CMV exposure.

In total, 600 or so healthy bone marrow donors made up the cohort. At the time of sampling, all cohort members were nominally healthy, though unrecorded immune exposures were likely present. The donor was CMV seropositive and belonged to the group of 250 to 300 seropositive cohort members. A peripheral blood sample was collected from each donor, and TCR beta sequencing was performed on peripheral blood mononuclear cells. The Qiagen DNeasy Blood Extraction Kit was used to extract genomic DNA from the blood cell samples. Note on this clone: The antigen this receptor binds is unknown. Within one base of it there is no much larger clone, and no base qualities were kept.

The CDR3 has 16 amino acids, counting the end cysteine and phenylalanine. The read is trimmed to its CDR3 DNA, 48 bases read in frame from base 1. Relative to germline, V is missing 3 bases and J is missing 4 bases, with 9 bases of the junction outside any gene match. CDR1 and CDR2, looked up from the germline V gene, are SGHAT and FQNNGV. The library was generated by the immunoSEQ multiplex PCR assay. For the multiplex PCR, a mixture combining 60 forward primers for TCR Vbeta segments and 13 reverse primers for TCR Jbeta segments was used. Amplification of the CDR3 region of rearranged TCR beta genes was performed with a multiplex PCR assay on genomic DNA. Amplified TCR beta libraries were sequenced as 87-base-pair reads on the Illumina HiSeq System. Under the source paper's analysis protocol: A later analysis counted about 80 million unique TCR beta chains across the 650 to 800 repertoires, and some 11 million of these chains were shared by at least two donors. Raw reads were error-corrected and collapsed into unique sequences by a nearest-neighbor algorithm in which closely related sequences were merged to remove PCR and sequencing errors. To assign V, D and J gene segments, CDR3 sequences were aligned to IMGT reference sequences. Each retained sequence needed at least a six-nucleotide match to both a V gene segment and a J gene segment. Rearrangements were called productive when the CDR3 lacked stop codons and stayed in frame with V and J; all others were non-productive. CDR3 was defined by IMGT convention, running from the second conserved V-encoded cysteine to the conserved J-encoded phenylalanine. The earlier analysis of around 640 of the donors excluded sequences that lacked an unambiguous match to a single V gene segment. An earlier analysis of about 600 of the donors called V segments functional above 56.7% productive rearrangements and segregating when the between-donor standard deviation exceeded 5%. A statistical classification framework was built to diagnose cytomegalovirus status from the catalog of TCR beta chain sequences. A later analysis assigned V and J genes by comparing TCR nucleotide sequences with IMGT/GENE-DB human TR gene sequences. Using the TCRdist pipeline, a later analysis assigned CDR3 sequences along with most-parsimonious VDJ recombination scenarios. A later analysis defined each TCR beta chain by its CDR3 amino acid sequence plus V-gene family, and excluded reads lacking a unique V-gene family. A later analysis removed 550 to 650 highly shared, low-generation-probability nucleotide sequences to deal with suspected cross-contamination and a sequencing artifact. A later analysis calculated a clonal expansion index for each public chain from normalized within-repertoire ranks of inferred template counts. A later analysis computed generation probabilities with a VDJ recombination model fitted to out-of-frame rearrangements, and checked the results against IGoR. Hypergeometric tests were used in a later analysis to score TCR-TCR, TCR-HLA and TCR-CMV co-occurrence, with a repertoire-size bias correction applied to the TCR pairs. False discovery rates were estimated in a later analysis by permuting HLA or CMV assignments 20 times. A later analysis grouped co-occurring TCRs with DBSCAN, adding TCRdist sequence similarity when clustering within HLA-allele-positive subsets. Repertoires with fewer than 30,000 or more than 120,000 public chains were left out of co-occurrence clustering, as were four to six repertoires with anomalous nucleotide sharing. TCRdb took this table from immuneACCESS and kept in-frame rearrangements with V and J called. Such tables lack part of the clones; where checked against another copy, unresolved V genes explain under half of the gap, and the rest is unexplained. V and J calls and clone size are as listed in that table; D and trimming were resolved from the DNA. The table for this sample lists 150,000 to 200,000 clones; around 84% of them were counted only once. Approximately 2% of the sample is in the top ten clones.

Recombination linked TRBV11-2 to TRBJ2-1; TRBD2 fits 7 bases in the junction. Material: PBMCs. This sequence was found in a man younger than 35 in good health and CMV-seropositive. The DNA sequence follows: TGTGCCAGCAGCTTCCGGGGGGTACCCCCATACAATGAGCAGTTCTTC. This is translated as CASSFRGVPPYNEQFF.